Shown below are 5 T cell receptor beta chains from a single sample sequenced in a study of T cell responses to AZD1222 COVID-19 vaccine. Libraries were prepared by immunoSEQ multiplex PCR; TCRdb keeps only in-frame clonotypes and omits some of them. Altogether some 140,000 clones are present, 93% being singletons, with the ten largest covering 5% to 6.5%. This sample comprised peripheral blood, obtained on day 0 of AZD1222 vaccination. These receptors all stem from an adult in good health.

CDR3 sequence: CASSSSTDNNSPLHF. CDR3 bases: TGTGCCAGCAGCTCATCGACAGATAATAATTCACCCCTCCACTTT. The chain links TRBV7-8 to TRBJ1-6, with D perhaps TRBD1 (5 bases). The V end lost 4 bases, the J end lost 5 bases, and 12 bases lay between the germline ends. Germline V gene sequence: CDR1 SGHVS, CDR2 FQNEAQ. The CDR3 has 15 residues. The full variable domain, with the rest looked up from reference TRBV7-8 and TRBJ1-6, is GAGVSQSPRYKVAKRGQDVALRCDPISGHVSLFWYQQALGQGPEFLTYFQNEAQLDKSGLPSDRFFAERPEGSVSTLKIQRTQQEDSAVYLCASSSSTDNNSPLHFGNGTRLTVT.

The chain carries TRBV18 and TRBJ2-7; no clear D. Germline assignment: CDR1 KGHSH and CDR2 LQKENI. Between the trimmed V and J ends, which lost 0 bases and 1 base, there was a span of 7 bases. This CDR3 region has 14 residues. The DNA for the CDR3 is TGTGCCAGCTCACCACCTAATCTGTCCTACGAGCAGTACTTC. It specifies CASSPPNLSYEQYF.

This rearrangement joins TRBV7-2 to TRBJ2-3, with a tentative D call TRBD1 (6 bases). This CDR3 comprises 14 residues. Per the germline V gene, CDR1 is SGHTA and CDR2 is FQGNSA. Trimming removed 4 bases from V and 4 bases from J, with 12 bases in between. The CDR3 sequence: CASSSRAGADTQYF. The CDR3 DNA reads TGTGCCAGCAGCTCTAGGGCAGGGGCAGATACGCAGTATTTT.

This chain links TRBV5-6 with TRBJ1-3; 7 positions agree with TRBD1. CDR3 size: 16 residues. Unmatched junction bases numbered 9, after V lost 4 bases and J lost 2 bases. In germline, CDR1 is SGHDT, CDR2 YYEEEE. CDR3 bases: TGTGCCAGCAGCGCAGACAGGGACTACGCTGGAAACACCATATATTTT. The encoded protein is CASSADRDYAGNTIYF.

V gene TRBV6-4 combines with J gene TRBJ2-7, with D possibly called TRBD1 or TRBD2 (5 bases each). V lost 2 bases, J lost 1 base, and 15 bases lay in between. Germline V gene sequence: CDR1 MRHNA, CDR2 SNTAGT. This CDR3 is 16 amino acids long. CDR3 sequence: CASSDTWDGGSYEQYF. The CDR3 DNA reads TGTGCCAGCAGTGACACGTGGGACGGCGGTTCCTACGAGCAGTACTTC.